The clone carrying this T cell receptor (beta chain) was recorded a few times. What it binds is unknown. Sequencing libraries made from TCR beta cDNA carried unique molecular identifiers. A population of roughly 1 to 11 million T cells gave rise to roughly 490,000 cDNA molecules. TCRdb redid the calling of the PCR reads with MiXCR, one entry per CDR3 protein. The sample holds about 460,000 distinct CDR3 sequences; roughly 45% are singletons and the top ten take around an eighth. CDR3 length: 18 amino acids. The trim removed 5 bases at V and 7 bases at J, leaving 23 bases unmatched. CDR1 and CDR2 from the germline V gene are SGHVS and FNYEAQ. The data are from a study of post-analysis software for immune sequencing data. General study findings and limits: When patients were compared with controls, 4 or 5 TRBV segments were more frequent, TRBV5-6, TRBV5-1 and TRBV20-1 among them. Same-batch preparations were strongly co-clustered by F measure.

The chain uses TRBV7-6 and TRBJ2-7, with 7 bases identical to TRBD2. This TCR was sampled from a girl aged 5 to 17 with multiple sclerosis. Specimen: blood. The CDR3 DNA follows: TGTGCCAGCAGCCTCCGGCGGGACTTCCCGGGACTACAAAGTGAGCAGTACTTC. Translation gives CASSLRRDFPGLQSEQYF.